This passage covers 28 T cell receptor beta chains from one sample sequenced in a study of CD8 T cells in ankylosing spondylitis. Whole-study findings and limits: In ankylosing spondylitis blood, a motif of eight highly homologous TCR beta variants appeared characteristic.

These receptors are not linked to any known antigen. TCRdb ran MiXCR on the 5' RACE reads and lists one entry per CDR3 protein. The sample records around 770,000 distinct CDR3 sequences, about 12% being singletons. Sample: blood, either unsorted or a sorted T cell fraction (not recorded which). These receptors originate from a male donor with ankylosing spondylitis.

This chain links TRBV6-2 or TRBV6-3 with TRBJ2-5; the match to TRBD1 covers 8 bases. V was pared by 6 bases and J by 2 bases, with 8 bases of the junction left unmatched. Germline CDR1 is MNHEY and CDR2 is SVGEGT. The CDR3 extends over 15 amino acids. The CDR3 here is CASSPRDRHQETQYF. The DNA for the CDR3 is TGTGCCAGCAGCCCCCGGGACAGGCATCAAGAGACCCAGTACTTC.

The rearrangement links TRBV5-1 to TRBJ2-3, with 7 bases fitting TRBD2. V shed 4 bases, J shed 5 bases, and the junction held 4 bases outside the gene matches. Germline CDR1 is SGHRS and CDR2 is YFSETQ. The CDR3 is made up of 13 amino acids. Here the CDR3 reads CASSLGGEDTQYF. In DNA form, the CDR3 reads TGCGCCAGCAGCCTGGGGGGGGAAGATACGCAGTATTTT.

This clonotype turned up a few times. V gene TRBV9 combines with J gene TRBJ2-7, with unresolved D. Trimming took off 1 base at V and 0 bases at J, with 8 bases between the two ends. From germline, CDR1 is SGDLS and CDR2 YYNGEE. CDR3 size: 14 residues. The CDR3 DNA is TGTGCCAGCAGCGTACACAGTAGCTCCTACGAGCAGTACTTC. Amino acids: CASSVHSSSYEQYF.

In its sample, this clonotype was seen a few times. The rearrangement joins TRBV29-1 to TRBJ1-2; D not certain. Germline CDR1 and CDR2: SQVTM and ANQGSEA. The CDR3 has 11 residues. V was clipped by 5 bases and J by 9 bases, with 13 bases between them. The CDR3 spells CSVLIGVSYTF. CDR3 bases: TGCAGCGTTTTAATTGGAGTGAGCTACACCTTC. The complete variable domain, with remaining parts taken from reference TRBV29-1 and TRBJ1-2, reads SAVISQKPSRDICQRGTSLTIQCQVDSQVTMMFWYRQQPGQSLTLIATANQGSEATYESGFVIDKFPISRPNLTFSTLTVSNMSPEDSSIYLCSVLIGVSYTFGSGTRLTVV.

This clonotype showed up just once. V usage is TRBV20-1 and J usage is TRBJ2-7; TRBD2 agrees at 11 bases. Germline assignment: CDR1 DFQATT and CDR2 SNEGSKA (reference sequence). Trimming cost V 6 bases and J 0 bases; bases outside gene matches: 13. The CDR3 contains 17 residues. The CDR3 spells CSARQLLAGADSYEQYF. Here the CDR3 DNA reads TGCAGTGCCCGACAACTACTAGCGGGGGCCGACTCCTACGAGCAGTACTTC.

In its sample, this clonotype was seen a few times. The genes are TRBV11-2 and TRBJ2-2, with D possibly being TRBD2 (6 bases). Germline loops: CDR1 SGHAT, CDR2 FQNNGV. With 7 bases removed from V and 6 bases from J, the gap between germline ends came to 18 bases. The CDR3 runs 15 residues. The CDR3 DNA reads TGTGCCAGCACCCGTGGAGGGGCGCCCCCCGGGGAGCTGTTTTTT. As protein: CASTRGGAPPGELFF.

The V and J genes are TRBV7-2 and TRBJ1-1; D gene ambiguous. The CDR3 is 14 amino acids. CDR1 and CDR2 from the germline V gene are SGHTA and FQGNSA. V was cut by 7 bases and J by 1 base, with 13 bases left in between. CDR3 in DNA: TGTGCCAGCAAGTCAAGCGGGCGGAACACTGAAGCTTTCTTT. The encoded protein is CASKSSGRNTEAFF.

This clonotype was observed a few times. CDR3 in amino acids: CASSSLGPFGTSEQYF. CDR3 bases: TGTGCCAGCAGTTCACTGGGGCCCTTCGGGACCTCCGAGCAGTACTTC. The chain links TRBV27 to TRBJ2-7; D is perhaps TRBD1 or TRBD2 (5 bases each). CDR3 length: 16 amino acids. Trimming shortened V by 4 bases and J by 6 bases, and 22 bases separated the two germline ends. Germline-derived CDR1 and CDR2 are MNHEY and SMNVEV (reference sequence).

The chain uses TRBV25-1 and TRBJ2-7, with 13 bases lining up with TRBD2. This CDR3 comprises 15 residues. Trimming at V came to 4 bases and at J to 7 bases, leaving 7 bases not matched to a gene. Germline V CDR1 and CDR2: MGHDK, SYGVNS. CDR3 region: CASSAGLAGAYEQYF. CDR3 DNA sequence: TGTGCCAGCAGTGCCGGACTAGCGGGAGCTTATGAGCAGTACTTC.

The CDR3 DNA reads TGTGCCAGCAGTAGCTTACAGGGACCTGGGGGCTACACCTTC. Its protein is CASSSLQGPGGYTF. The chain uses TRBV6-1 and TRBJ1-2; maybe TRBD1 (6 bases). Germline V gene lookup returns CDR1 MNHNS and CDR2 SASEGT. This CDR3 region has 14 residues. The ends were cut back, 5 bases at V and 8 bases at J, with 18 bases in the middle.

The J gene is TRBJ2-1, the V gene TRBV5-8; the D is unclear. The CDR3 is made up of 15 amino acids. Trimming pared 0 bases from V and 0 bases from J, leaving 7 bases between. Germline V CDR1 and CDR2: SGHTS, YDEGEE. DNA of the CDR3: TGTGCCAGCAGCTTGGGGTGGAGCTCCTACAATGAGCAGTTCTTC. Amino acids: CASSLGWSSYNEQFF. Full variable domain (remainder filled in from reference TRBV5-8 and TRBJ2-1): EAGVTQSPTHLIKTRGQQATLRCSPISGHTSVYWYQQALGLGLQFLLWYDEGEERNRGNFPPRFSGRQFPNYSSELNVNALELEDSALYLCASSLGWSSYNEQFFGPGTRLTVL.

In this sample, this clonotype turned up a few times. The chain has TRBV3-1 and TRBJ1-1, with no clear D. Looked up from germline, CDR1 is LGHDT and CDR2 is YNNKEL (reference sequence). The length of the CDR3 is 14 residues. Between the trimmed V and J ends, which lost 1 base and 4 bases, there was a span of 10 bases. This chain's CDR3 is CASSQGRSGTEAFF. Written as DNA, the CDR3 is TGTGCCAGCAGCCAAGGAAGGTCTGGCACTGAAGCTTTCTTT. Together with reference TRBV3-1 and TRBJ1-1, the CDR3 gives the full variable domain: DTAVSQTPKYLVTQMGNDKSIKCEQNLGHDTMYWYKQDSKKFLKIMFSYNNKELIINETVPNRFSPKSPDKAHLNLHINSLELGDSAVYFCASSQGRSGTEAFFGQGTRLTVV.

The chain is built from TRBV6-5 and TRBJ1-6; 10 bases agree with TRBD1. The V gene's germline CDR1 is MNHEY and CDR2 SVGAGI. After removal of 5 bases from V and 12 bases from J, the junction contained 10 bases not matched to a gene. The CDR3 has 15 amino acids. The CDR3 DNA follows: TGTGCCAGCAGTCACCGTGGACAGGGGGTGGTACCCCTCCACTTT. Its protein is CASSHRGQGVVPLHF.

The gene calls are TRBV15 and TRBJ2-3; D unresolved. CDR1 and CDR2 (germline): LNHNV, YYDKDF (reference sequence). The V gene lost 3 bases and the J gene lost 2 bases, with 6 bases spanning the gap. CDR3 length: 13 residues. In nucleotides, the CDR3 is TGTGCCACCAGCAGCCGACCCACAGATACGCAGTATTTT. This codes for CATSSRPTDTQYF.

In its sample, this clonotype was seen a few times. The chain is built from TRBV20-1 and TRBJ2-7; no firm D call. V was clipped by 4 bases and J by 6 bases, with 10 bases between them. Germline V lookup: CDR1 DFQATT, CDR2 SNEGSKA (reference sequence). The CDR3 is made up of 11 amino acids. The CDR3 DNA is TGCAGTGCTAACGAAGTGGGCGAGCAGTACTTC. This encodes CSANEVGEQYF.

This clonotype was recorded at least ten times. V is TRBV20-1 and J is TRBJ1-2; 7 nucleotides match TRBD1. Germline CDR1 DFQATT, CDR2 SNEGSKA (reference sequence). This CDR3 has 15 amino acids. The V segment lost 0 bases and the J segment 3 bases; nucleotides outside the gene matches: 7. The CDR3 is CSARDQWDRDYGYTF. The CDR3 coding sequence is TGCAGTGCTAGAGATCAGTGGGACAGAGACTATGGCTACACCTTC.

This chain links TRBV20-1 with TRBJ2-3; D could derive from TRBD1 or TRBD2 (5 bases each). This CDR3 has 14 residues. V lost 5 bases and J 4 bases, leaving 16 bases between the germline ends. Germline CDR1 DFQATT, CDR2 SNEGSKA (reference sequence). CDR3 sequence: CSAGRYQGADTQYF. The DNA for the CDR3 is TGCAGTGCTGGTAGATATCAGGGAGCAGATACGCAGTATTTT.

The chain uses TRBV4-3 and TRBJ2-3, with D hard to call. Looked up from germline, CDR1 is LGHNA and CDR2 is YSLEER. CDR3 length: 12 amino acids. The V and J ends lost 0 bases and 4 bases respectively, with 2 bases between them. The CDR3 DNA reads TGCGCCAGCAGCCAAGAAGCAGATACGCAGTATTTT. Translated, it gives CASSQEADTQYF.

This clonotype was detected only a few times. V usage is TRBV4-2 and J usage is TRBJ2-3; TRBD2 matches at 10 bases. This CDR3 is 17 amino acids long. The V and J ends lost 4 bases and 4 bases, in that order; junction bases with no gene match: 11. CDR1 LGHNA and CDR2 YNFKEQ come from the germline V gene. CDR3 nucleotides: TGTGCCAGCAGCCTCGAACAGGCTAGCGGGGGCGCAGATACGCAGTATTTT. This translates into CASSLEQASGGADTQYF.

J is TRBJ1-3 and V is TRBV6-1; D ambiguous. Germline lookup yields CDR1 MNHNS and CDR2 SASEGT. V dropped 6 bases and J dropped 0 bases, with 9 bases sitting between them. The CDR3 covers 14 residues. In nucleotides, the CDR3 is TGTGCCAGCAGACAAATTCGCTCTGGAAACACCATATATTTT. As protein: CASRQIRSGNTIYF.

The gene calls are TRBV6-1 and TRBJ2-7; D may be TRBD1 or TRBD2 (6 bases each). V was shortened by 7 bases and J by 4 bases, with 17 bases between the two germline ends. This CDR3 is built from 14 residues. Germline V gene data show CDR1 as MNHNS and CDR2 as SASEGT. CDR3 nucleotide sequence: TGTGCCAGCACGCGGGAAGGGGGGCTGTACGAGCAGTACTTC. Residues: CASTREGGLYEQYF.

The chain couples TRBV4-1 to TRBJ2-1, with 12 bases matching TRBD2. Per the germline V gene, CDR1 is MGHRA and CDR2 is YSYEKL. This CDR3 region has 15 residues. The V gene end was trimmed by 6 bases and the J gene end by 9 bases; junction bases not matched to a gene: 9. The CDR3 is CASRIGLAGLSEQFF. The CDR3, as DNA: TGCGCCAGCAGGATCGGACTAGCGGGGTTATCTGAGCAGTTCTTC.

The chain carries TRBV7-2 and TRBJ1-6, with 10 positions matching TRBD1. CDR1 is SGHTA, CDR2 FQGNSA, per germline. Trimming cost V 5 bases and J 5 bases; bases outside gene matches: 6. The CDR3 loop spans 16 amino acids. CDR3 loop: CASSPRTGGDNSPLHF. The CDR3 bases are TGTGCCAGCAGCCCGCGGACAGGGGGGGATAATTCACCCCTCCACTTT.

There are many counts of this clonotype. The V and J genes are TRBV4-3 and TRBJ2-7; D perhaps matches TRBD2 (5 bases). This CDR3 comprises 15 residues. V was shortened by 1 base and J by 1 base, with 11 bases between the two germline ends. Germline V CDR1 and CDR2: LGHNA, YSLEER. CDR3 sequence: CASSQAATGSYEQYF. DNA of the CDR3: TGCGCCAGCAGCCAAGCCGCGACGGGGTCCTACGAGCAGTACTTC.

This clonotype was observed at least ten times. The rearrangement links TRBV29-1 to TRBJ2-7, with D possibly being TRBD1 (6 bases). The CDR3 consists of 13 residues. Looked up from germline, CDR1 is SQVTM and CDR2 is ANQGSEA. Trimming stripped 5 bases from V and 1 base from J, with 12 bases between. In DNA form, the CDR3 reads TGCAGCGTTACCGGACAGCTGTCCTACGAGCAGTACTTC. Residues: CSVTGQLSYEQYF.

This chain links TRBV4-2 with TRBJ2-5; possible D gene TRBD1, 5 bases. The germline CDR1 and CDR2 sequences are LGHNA and YNFKEQ. V lost 2 bases and J lost 5, with 12 bases in between. This CDR3 spans 14 amino acids. The CDR3 loop reads CASSQKGLRETQYF. The CDR3 nucleotides read TGTGCCAGCAGCCAAAAGGGGTTGAGGGAGACCCAGTACTTC.

This clonotype was observed many times. This rearrangement joins TRBV6-8 to TRBJ2-1; 14 bases fit TRBD2. From germline, CDR1 is MNHGY and CDR2 SAAAGT. J lost 5 bases, V lost 2 bases, and 2 bases had no gene match. The CDR3 runs to 16 residues. The CDR3, as DNA: TGTGCCAGCAGTTACGCGGGACTAGCGGGAGACAATGAGCAGTTCTTC. It specifies CASSYAGLAGDNEQFF.

This clonotype occurred many times. The V and J genes are TRBV29-1 and TRBJ1-2; 8 positions agree with TRBD1. Germline CDR1 and CDR2: SQVTM and ANQGSEA. V was clipped by 4 bases and J by 8 bases; unmatched bases: 6. This CDR3 is 12 amino acids long. The CDR3 region has the DNA TGCAGCGTTGGCCAGGGGGCTGAAGGCTACACCTTC. The encoded protein is CSVGQGAEGYTF.